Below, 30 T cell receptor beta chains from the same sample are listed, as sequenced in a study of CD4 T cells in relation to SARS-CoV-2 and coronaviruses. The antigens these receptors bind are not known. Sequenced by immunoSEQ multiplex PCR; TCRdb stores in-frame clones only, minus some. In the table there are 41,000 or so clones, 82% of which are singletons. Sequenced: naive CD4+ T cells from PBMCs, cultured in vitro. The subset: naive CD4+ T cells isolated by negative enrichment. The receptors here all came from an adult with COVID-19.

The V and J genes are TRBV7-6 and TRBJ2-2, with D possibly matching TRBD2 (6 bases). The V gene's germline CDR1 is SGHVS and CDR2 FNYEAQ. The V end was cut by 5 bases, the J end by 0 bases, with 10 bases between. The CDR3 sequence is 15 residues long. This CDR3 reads CASSRGGSNTGELFF. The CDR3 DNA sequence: TGTGCCAGCAGCCGTGGGGGGTCGAACACCGGGGAGCTGTTTTTT.

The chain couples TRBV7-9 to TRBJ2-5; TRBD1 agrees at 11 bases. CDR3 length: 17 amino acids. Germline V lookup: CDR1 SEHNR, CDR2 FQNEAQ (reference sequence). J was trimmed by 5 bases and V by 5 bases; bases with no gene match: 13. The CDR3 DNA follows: TGTGCCAGCAGCCCTAGGGAAAGGACAGGGGGCGTGGAGACCCAGTACTTC. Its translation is CASSPRERTGGVETQYF.

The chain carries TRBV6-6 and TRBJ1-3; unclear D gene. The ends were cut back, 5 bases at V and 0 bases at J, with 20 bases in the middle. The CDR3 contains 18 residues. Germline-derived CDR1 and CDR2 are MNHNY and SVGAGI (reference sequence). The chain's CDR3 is CASSPLIPGGSSGNTIYF. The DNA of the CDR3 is TGTGCCAGCAGTCCGTTAATCCCCGGAGGGAGCTCTGGAAACACCATATATTTT.

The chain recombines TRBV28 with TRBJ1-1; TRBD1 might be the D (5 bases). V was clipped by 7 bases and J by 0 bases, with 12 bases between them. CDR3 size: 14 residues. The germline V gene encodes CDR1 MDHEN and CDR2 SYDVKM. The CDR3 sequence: CASNPGRLNTEAFF. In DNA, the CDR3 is TGTGCCAGCAACCCGGGACGGTTGAACACTGAAGCTTTCTTT. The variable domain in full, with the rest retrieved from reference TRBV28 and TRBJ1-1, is DVKVTQSSRYLVKRTGEKVFLECVQDMDHENMFWYRQDPGLGLRLIYFSYDVKMKEKGDIPEGYSVSREKKERFSLILESASTNQTSMYLCASNPGRLNTEAFFGQGTRLTVV.

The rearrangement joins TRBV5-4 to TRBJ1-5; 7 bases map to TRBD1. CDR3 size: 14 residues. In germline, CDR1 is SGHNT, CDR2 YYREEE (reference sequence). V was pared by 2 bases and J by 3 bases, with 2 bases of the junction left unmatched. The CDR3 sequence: CASSLQGTNQPQHF. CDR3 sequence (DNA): TGTGCCAGCAGCTTACAGGGGACCAATCAGCCCCAGCATTTT.

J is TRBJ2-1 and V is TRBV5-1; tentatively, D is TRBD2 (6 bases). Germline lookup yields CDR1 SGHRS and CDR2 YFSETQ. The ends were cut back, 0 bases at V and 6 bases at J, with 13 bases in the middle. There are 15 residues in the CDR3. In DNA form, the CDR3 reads TGCGCCAGCAGCTTGGAGGGACTGCGCCCCAATGAGCAGTTCTTC. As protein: CASSLEGLRPNEQFF.

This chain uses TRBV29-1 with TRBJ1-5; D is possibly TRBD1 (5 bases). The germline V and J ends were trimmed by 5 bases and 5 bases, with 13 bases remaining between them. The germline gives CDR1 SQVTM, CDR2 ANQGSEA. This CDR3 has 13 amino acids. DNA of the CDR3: TGCAGCGTTTCCGGGGCTCTGGATCAGCCCCAGCATTTT. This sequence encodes CSVSGALDQPQHF.

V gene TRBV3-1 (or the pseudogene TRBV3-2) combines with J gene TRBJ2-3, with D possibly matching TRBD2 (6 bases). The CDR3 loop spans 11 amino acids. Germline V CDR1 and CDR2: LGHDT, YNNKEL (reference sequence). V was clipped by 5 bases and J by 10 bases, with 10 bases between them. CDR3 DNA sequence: TGTGCCAGCAGCGGCGGGACCCCGCAGTATTTT. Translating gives CASSGGTPQYF.

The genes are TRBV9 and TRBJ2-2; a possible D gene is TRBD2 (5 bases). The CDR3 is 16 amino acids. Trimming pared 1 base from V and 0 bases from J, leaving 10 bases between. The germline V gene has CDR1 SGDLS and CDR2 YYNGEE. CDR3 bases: TGTGCCAGCAGCGTAACACTAGTTGCGAACACCGGGGAGCTGTTTTTT. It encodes CASSVTLVANTGELFF.

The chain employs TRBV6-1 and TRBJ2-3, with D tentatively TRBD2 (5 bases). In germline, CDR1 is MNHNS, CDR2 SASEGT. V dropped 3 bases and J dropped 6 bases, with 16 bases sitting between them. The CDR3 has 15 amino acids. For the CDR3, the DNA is TGTGCCAGCAGTGAGGGCAGCGGCCGAGCGGATACGCAGTATTTT. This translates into CASSEGSGRADTQYF.

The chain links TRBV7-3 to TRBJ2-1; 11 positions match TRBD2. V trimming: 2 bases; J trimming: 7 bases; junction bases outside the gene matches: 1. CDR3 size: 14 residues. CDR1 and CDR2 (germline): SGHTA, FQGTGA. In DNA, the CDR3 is TGTGCCAGCAGCTTAGGGACTAGCGGAAATGAGCAGTTCTTC. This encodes CASSLGTSGNEQFF. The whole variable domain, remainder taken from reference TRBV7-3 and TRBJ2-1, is GAGVSQTPSNKVTEKGKYVELRCDPISGHTALYWYRQSLGQGPEFLIYFQGTGAADDSGLPNDRFFAVRPEGSVSTLKIQRTERGDSAVYLCASSLGTSGNEQFFGPGTRLTVL.

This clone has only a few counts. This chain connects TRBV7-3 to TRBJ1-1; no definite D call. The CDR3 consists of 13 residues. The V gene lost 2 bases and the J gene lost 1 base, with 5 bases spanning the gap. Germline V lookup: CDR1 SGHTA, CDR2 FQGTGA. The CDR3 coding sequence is TGTGCCAGCAGCTTAGGCGCGAACACTGAAGCTTTCTTT. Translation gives CASSLGANTEAFF.

CDR3 nucleotides: TGTGCCAGCAGCCAAGGGACAGGAGAGCAGTTCTTC. This codes for CASSQGTGEQFF. The chain combines TRBV3-1 (or the pseudogene TRBV3-2) with TRBJ2-1; 7 bases are a match to TRBD1. This CDR3 contains 12 residues. V shed 1 base and J 10 bases; nucleotides not matched to a gene: 1. The germline V gene has CDR1 LGHDT and CDR2 YNNKEL (reference sequence).

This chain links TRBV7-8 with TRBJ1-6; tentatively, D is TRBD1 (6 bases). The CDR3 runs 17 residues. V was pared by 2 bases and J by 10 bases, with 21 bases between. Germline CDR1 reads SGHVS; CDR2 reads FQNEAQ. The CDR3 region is CASSLRGKGAPRSPLHF. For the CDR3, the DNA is TGTGCCAGCAGCTTAAGGGGGAAAGGTGCGCCGCGGTCACCCCTCCACTTT. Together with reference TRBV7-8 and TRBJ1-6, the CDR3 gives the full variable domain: GAGVSQSPRYKVAKRGQDVALRCDPISGHVSLFWYQQALGQGPEFLTYFQNEAQLDKSGLPSDRFFAERPEGSVSTLKIQRTQQEDSAVYLCASSLRGKGAPRSPLHFGNGTRLTVT.

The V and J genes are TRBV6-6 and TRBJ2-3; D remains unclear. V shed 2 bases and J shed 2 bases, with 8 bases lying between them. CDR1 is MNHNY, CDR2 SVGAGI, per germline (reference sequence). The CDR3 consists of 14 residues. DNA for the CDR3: TGTGCCAGCAGTTACGGGCAGAACACAGATACGCAGTATTTT. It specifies CASSYGQNTDTQYF.

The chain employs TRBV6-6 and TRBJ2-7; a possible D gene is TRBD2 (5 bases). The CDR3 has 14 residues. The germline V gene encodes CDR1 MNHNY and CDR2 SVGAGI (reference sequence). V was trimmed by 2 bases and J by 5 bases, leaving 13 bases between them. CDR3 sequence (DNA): TGTGCCAGCAGTTACGTGACTATTCTTGACGAGCAGTACTTC. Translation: CASSYVTILDEQYF.

The CDR3 DNA follows: TGTGCCAGCAGCCAAGTGGGACGGGGTGGAAACACCATATATTTT. It yields the protein CASSQVGRGGNTIYF. The chain combines TRBV3-1 (or the pseudogene TRBV3-2) with TRBJ1-3, with TRBD1 as a possible D gene (5 bases). Trimming stripped 1 base from V and 3 bases from J, with 10 bases between. The CDR3 contains 15 residues. Germline V lookup: CDR1 LGHDT, CDR2 YNNKEL (reference sequence).

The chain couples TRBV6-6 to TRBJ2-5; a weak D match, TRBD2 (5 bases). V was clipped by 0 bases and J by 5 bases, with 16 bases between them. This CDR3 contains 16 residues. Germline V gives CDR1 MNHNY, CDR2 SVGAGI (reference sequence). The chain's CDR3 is CASSYSGEGKGETQYF. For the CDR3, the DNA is TGTGCCAGCAGTTACTCAGGCGAGGGAAAAGGGGAGACCCAGTACTTC.

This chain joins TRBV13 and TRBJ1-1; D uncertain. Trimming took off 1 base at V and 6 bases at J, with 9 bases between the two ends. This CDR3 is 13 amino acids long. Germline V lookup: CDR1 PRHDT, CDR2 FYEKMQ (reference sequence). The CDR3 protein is CASSLEGRAEAFF. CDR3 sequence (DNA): TGTGCCAGCAGCTTAGAGGGTAGGGCTGAAGCTTTCTTT.

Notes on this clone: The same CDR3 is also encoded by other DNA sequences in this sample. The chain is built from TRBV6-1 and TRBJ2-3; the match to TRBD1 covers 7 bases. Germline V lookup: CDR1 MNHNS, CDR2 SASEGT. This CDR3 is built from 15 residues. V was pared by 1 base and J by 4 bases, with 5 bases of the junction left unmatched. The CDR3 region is CASSEEAGGPDTQYF. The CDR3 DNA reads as TGTGCCAGCAGTGAAGAGGCAGGGGGACCAGATACGCAGTATTTT.

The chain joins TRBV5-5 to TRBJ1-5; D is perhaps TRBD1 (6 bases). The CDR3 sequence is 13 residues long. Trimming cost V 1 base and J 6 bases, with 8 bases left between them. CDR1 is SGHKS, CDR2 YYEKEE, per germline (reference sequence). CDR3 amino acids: CASSLQGFQPQHF. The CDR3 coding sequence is TGTGCCAGCAGCTTGCAGGGGTTTCAGCCCCAGCATTTT.

CDR3: CASSPGQGHTEAFF. The DNA of the CDR3 is TGTGCCAGTAGTCCCGGACAGGGACACACTGAAGCTTTCTTT. This chain connects TRBV19 to TRBJ1-1; 8 bases agree with TRBD1. Germline V gene lookup returns CDR1 LNHDA and CDR2 SQIVND (reference sequence). CDR3 size: 14 residues. With 5 bases clipped from V and 3 bases from J, the junction kept 5 bases outside the gene matches.

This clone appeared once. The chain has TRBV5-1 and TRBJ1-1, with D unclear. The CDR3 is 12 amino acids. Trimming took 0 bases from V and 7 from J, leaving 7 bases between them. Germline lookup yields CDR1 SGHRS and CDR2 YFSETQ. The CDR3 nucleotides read TGCGCCAGCAGCTTGGTCAGGAATGAAGCTTTCTTT. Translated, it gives CASSLVRNEAFF.

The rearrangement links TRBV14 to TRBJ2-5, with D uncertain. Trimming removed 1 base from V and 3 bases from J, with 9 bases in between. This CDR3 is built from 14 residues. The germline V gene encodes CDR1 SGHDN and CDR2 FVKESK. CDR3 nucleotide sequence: TGTGCCAGCAGCCAAGTGGGCAAAGAAGAGACCCAGTACTTC. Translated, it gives CASSQVGKEETQYF.

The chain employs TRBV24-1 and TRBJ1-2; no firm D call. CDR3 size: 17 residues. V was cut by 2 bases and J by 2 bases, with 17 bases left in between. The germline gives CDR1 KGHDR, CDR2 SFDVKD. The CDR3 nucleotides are TGTGCCACCAGTGATTCCTCCAGTGCGCTGGCGAACTATGGCTACACCTTC. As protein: CATSDSSSALANYGYTF.

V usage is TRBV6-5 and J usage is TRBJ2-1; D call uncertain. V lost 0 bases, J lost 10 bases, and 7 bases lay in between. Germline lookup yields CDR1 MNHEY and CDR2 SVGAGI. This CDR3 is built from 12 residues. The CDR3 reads CASSYSTGEQFF. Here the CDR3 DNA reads TGTGCCAGCAGTTACTCGACTGGCGAGCAGTTCTTC.

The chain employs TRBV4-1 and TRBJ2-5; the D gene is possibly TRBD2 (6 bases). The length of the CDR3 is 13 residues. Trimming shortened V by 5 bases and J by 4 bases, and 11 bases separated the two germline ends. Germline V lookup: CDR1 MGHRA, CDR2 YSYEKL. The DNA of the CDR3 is TGCGCCAGCAGCAACCCCGGGGGAGAGACCCAGTACTTC. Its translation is CASSNPGGETQYF.

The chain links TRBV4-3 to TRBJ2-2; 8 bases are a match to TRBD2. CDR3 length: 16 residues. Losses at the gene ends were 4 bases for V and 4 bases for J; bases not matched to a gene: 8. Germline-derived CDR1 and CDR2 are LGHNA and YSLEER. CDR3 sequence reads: CASSLDLAGPTGELFF. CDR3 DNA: TGCGCCAGCAGCCTAGACCTAGCGGGCCCCACCGGGGAGCTGTTTTTT.

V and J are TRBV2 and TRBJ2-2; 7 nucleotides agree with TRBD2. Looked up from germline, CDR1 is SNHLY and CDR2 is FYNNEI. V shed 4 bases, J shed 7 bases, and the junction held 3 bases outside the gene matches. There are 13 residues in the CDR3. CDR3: CASSASSGGELFF. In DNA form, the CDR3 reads TGTGCCAGCAGTGCCTCTAGCGGCGGGGAGCTGTTTTTT.

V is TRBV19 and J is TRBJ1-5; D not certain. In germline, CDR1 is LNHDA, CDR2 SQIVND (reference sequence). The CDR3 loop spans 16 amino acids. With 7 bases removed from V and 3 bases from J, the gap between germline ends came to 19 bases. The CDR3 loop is CASNKNGFGDNQPQHF. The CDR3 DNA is TGTGCCAGTAATAAAAATGGGTTCGGGGACAATCAGCCCCAGCATTTT.